This T cell receptor (beta chain) was recorded in a study of tumor-infiltrating lymphocytes in primary liver carcinoma (dated 2017 in TCRdb). Background for the entire study: Hepatocellular carcinoma (four) or combined HCC and intrahepatic cholangiocarcinoma (one) was present in the five patients, who were three men and two women aged 30 to 69 years. The tumors of the five patients were staged as T1-T3 N0M0, with maximum diameters ranging from about 4 to 11 cm. Each sample produced roughly 3.65 to 7.5 million productive TCRbeta reads, and read depth showed no significant difference between tissue types. For each liver tumor, the study sampled five regions along with adjacent normal tissue and blood, and applied TCRbeta repertoire sequencing, expression microarrays and whole-exome sequencing. A total of around 35 specimens from 5 patients, comprising 25 or so tumor regions, 5 adjacent noncancerous liver tissues and 5 peripheral blood samples, were covered by TCRbeta repertoire sequencing. To link TCRbeta repertoire diversity with the local molecular phenotype, the approximately 27 tumor region samples were profiled using Agilent mRNA microarrays. Reproducibility between technical replicate repertoires was high, with correlation coefficients above 0.95 and mean shared-clone rates roughly 0.87. General conclusions and limits of the study: With just a handful of patients in the study, the authors point out that the findings should be validated in a larger study. Only roughly 8-25% of top clones appeared in all five regions of a tumor, which suggests that tumor-infiltrating T cells are spatially heterogeneous. Because sequencing covered only the TCR beta chain and unpaired alpha chains were not captured, true repertoire diversity is likely underestimated. Comparison of CD4+ and CD8+ T cell repertoires was precluded by the use of bulk unsorted samples. The top 250 clones accounted for a significantly greater share of the repertoire in tumors than in blood (p = 0.039). Repertoire overlap was found to be higher between tumor regions (mean approximately 35%) than between tumor-adjacent (about 17%) or tumor-blood (14%) pairs, consistent with antigen-driven expansion.

TCRbeta-specific cDNA was reverse-transcribed from approximately 500 ng total RNA using a constant-region primer and ProtoScript II reverse transcriptase. Three nested multiplex PCR rounds, following a slightly modified ARM-PCR procedure, were used to build the TCRbeta libraries. The first two PCR rounds used multiplex TRBV1-TRBV30 forward primers with a Cbeta reverse primer, each for about 10 cycles. A final 25-cycle PCR with Deep VentR polymerase added sample barcodes and Illumina adapters. Before sequencing, amplicons of 200-500 bp were gel-purified using a QIAquick gel extraction kit. TCRbeta amplicons were sequenced on an Illumina HiSeq 2500 with 250-bp paired-end reads. The original pipeline was this. Reads were quality-trimmed with Trimmomatic v0.33, and paired reads were merged with FLASH v1.2.11 to recover full CDR3 sequences. V, D and J germline segments were assigned to the rearranged TCRbeta sequences by MiGEC v1.2.1b. Clonotype statistics, along with Shannon-Wiener diversity indices, were calculated using VDJtools v1.0.0. To reduce sampling bias, subsequent analyses other than the diversity analysis used only the 250 most abundant clonotypes in each sample. In-frame beta chains were kept once TCRdb had trimmed the public reads at Q25 with fastp and called clones with MiXCR. Each CDR3 protein appears once, grouped with its most common genes and DNA. These V and J calls originate from TCRdb's pipeline instead of the authors' own analysis. Within this sample are around 120,000 distinct CDR3 sequences, with around two thirds of them counted one time only. Clones ranked in the top ten supply approximately 10% of the sample.

The V end loses 6 bases and the J end loses 3 bases, and a stretch of 11 bases separates them. Its CDR3 holds 13 amino acids, cysteine through phenylalanine. Here the CDR3 DNA is all that survives: 39 bases in frame from base 1. CDR1 and CDR2 (MDHEN, SYDVKM) derive from the germline V gene. About this clonotype: The antigen it recognizes is unknown. There are no base qualities to consult, and no much larger clone falls within one base.

Without any cell sorting, total RNA and DNA were co-extracted from about 20-30 mg of bulk tissue using the AllPrep DNA/RNA mini kit. Surgical resection was performed in China between late 2015 and 2016 on a few patients with histopathologically diagnosed primary liver carcinoma. At the time of sampling, the patients had chronic HBV infection and had not received any treatment. Five spatially separated regions were sampled per tumor: superior, inferior, left-lateral and right-lateral poles, plus the tumor centre. Histology showed that every tumor sample contained more than 85% viable tumor cells. Pieces of fresh tumor and adjacent tissue were cut in half, with one half kept in RNAlater at -80 degrees C and the other half sent for histology.

The sequenced sample consisted of liver tumor tissue from sampling region 1. What the cell subset or site label conveys for this sample: tumor region T1, superior pole. The clonotype comes from a woman in her fifties or sixties with primary liver carcinoma and hepatitis B virus infection. The receptor chain draws on TRBV28 and TRBJ1-1; a tentative D call is TRBD1 (6 bases match). The CDR3 reads as follows: CASRGAGDTEAFF. The sequenced DNA: TGTGCCAGCAGAGGCGCAGGGGACACTGAAGCTTTCTTT.